These T cell receptor beta chains were read from a single sample in a study of T-cell memory formation after mild COVID-19. TCRdb called the 5' RACE reads again in MiXCR, with one record for every CDR3 protein. The sample comprises roughly 550,000 distinct CDR3 sequences, roughly 20% of which are singletons, and around 12% rests with the top ten. Material for sequencing was PBMCs or a T cell subset sorted from them (not recorded which). The receptor source for this set is an adult woman who had mild COVID-19 (a few samples of this study predate the infection). Cell type and time point are not known. The CDR3 runs from the conserved cysteine through the conserved F or W. A D gene is named only where the DNA matches it firmly. Where a row states a size, it is once, few, many or the class of an expanded clone; other rows omit it.

v_gene,j_gene,d_gene,abundance,CDR3nt,CDR3aa
TRBV20-1,TRBJ2-3,TRBD2,-,TGCAGTGCTTCCGGACTAGCGGGGGCCTACACAGATACGCAGTATTTT,CSASGLAGAYTDTQYF
TRBV14,TRBJ2-1,-,few,TGTGCCAGCAGCCAAGGAGGGACTGGCTCTGAGGAGCAGTTCTTC,CASSQGGTGSEEQFF
TRBV20-1,TRBJ1-6,-,few,TGCAGTGCTAGGGCCCCGGGGCTTTATAATTCACCCCTCCACTTT,CSARAPGLYNSPLHF
TRBV5-5,TRBJ2-1,TRBD1,few,TGTGCCAGCAGCATACCCCTGACAGGGTCCTACAATGAGCAGTTCTTC,CASSIPLTGSYNEQFF
TRBV19,TRBJ2-6,-,many,TGTGCCAGTAGTATGGGGGACGGGGCCAACGTCCTGACTTTC,CASSMGDGANVLTF
TRBV19,TRBJ2-1,-,-,TGTGCCACGGGCAAGCGGCTGATCAATGAGCAGTTCTTC,CATGKRLINEQFF
TRBV7-9,TRBJ2-1,TRBD1,few,TGTGCCAGCCTGAACAGGGGGCGCAACAATGAGCAGTTCTTC,CASLNRGRNNEQFF
TRBV20-1,TRBJ1-5,-,-,TGCAGTGCCCCGAGGGCAGGGAGCAATCAGCCCCAGCATTTT,CSAPRAGSNQPQHF
TRBV14,TRBJ1-1,-,-,TGTGCCAGCAGCCAAGGGCTCTTCACTGAAGCTTTCTTT,CASSQGLFTEAFF
TRBV15,TRBJ1-3,TRBD1,-,TGTGCCACCAGCAGAGATTACGGGACAGGGGTCGGAAACACCATATATTTT,CATSRDYGTGVGNTIYF
TRBV7-9,TRBJ2-2,-,-,TGTGCCAGCGGCTCGGGGGCCGGGGAGCTGTTTTTT,CASGSGAGELFF
TRBV7-3,TRBJ1-6,TRBD1,many,TGTGCCAGCTCACCAGGACAGGGAAGTTCACCCCTCCACTTT,CASSPGQGSSPLHF
TRBV20-1,TRBJ2-5,-,few,TGCAGTGCTAGAGTGCGACTTGAGGAGACCCAGTACTTC,CSARVRLEETQYF
TRBV29-1,TRBJ1-5,-,few,TGCAGCGTTGAAGCCGGGACCGGCAATCAGCCCCAGCATTTT,CSVEAGTGNQPQHF
TRBV6-5,TRBJ2-7,TRBD1,-,TGTGCCAGCAGTTACCCGACGCGGACAGGGGGCAAGAACGAGCAGTACTTC,CASSYPTRTGGKNEQYF
TRBV3-1,TRBJ2-5,-,many,TGTGCCAGCCGCAGGCAAGAGACCCAGTACTTC,CASRRQETQYF
TRBV24-1,TRBJ2-3,-,-,TGTGCCACCAGTGACGTAAGTTGGTCGCAGTATTTT,CATSDVSWSQYF